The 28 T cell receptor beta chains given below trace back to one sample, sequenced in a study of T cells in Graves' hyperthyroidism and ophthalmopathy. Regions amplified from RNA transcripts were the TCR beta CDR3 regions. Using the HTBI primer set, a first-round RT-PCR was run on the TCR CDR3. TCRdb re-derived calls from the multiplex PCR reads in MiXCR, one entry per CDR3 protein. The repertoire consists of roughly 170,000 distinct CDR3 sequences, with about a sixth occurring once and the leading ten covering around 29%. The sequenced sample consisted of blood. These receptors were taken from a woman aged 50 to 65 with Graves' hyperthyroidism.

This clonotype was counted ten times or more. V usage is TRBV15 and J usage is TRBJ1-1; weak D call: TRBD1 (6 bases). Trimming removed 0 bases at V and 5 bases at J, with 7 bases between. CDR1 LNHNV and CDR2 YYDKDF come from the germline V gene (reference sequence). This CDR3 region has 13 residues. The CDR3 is CATSRDQGTEAFF. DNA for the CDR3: TGTGCCACCAGCAGAGACCAGGGGACTGAAGCTTTCTTT.

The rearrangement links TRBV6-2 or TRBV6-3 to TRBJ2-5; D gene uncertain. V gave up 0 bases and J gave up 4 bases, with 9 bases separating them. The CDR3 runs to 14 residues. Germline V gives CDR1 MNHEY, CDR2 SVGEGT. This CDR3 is CASSYSSSRETQYF. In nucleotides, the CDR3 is TGTGCCAGCAGTTACTCAAGCTCAAGAGAGACCCAGTACTTC.

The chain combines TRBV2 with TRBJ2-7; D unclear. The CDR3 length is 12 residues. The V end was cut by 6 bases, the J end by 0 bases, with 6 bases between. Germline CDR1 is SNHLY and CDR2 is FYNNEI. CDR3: CASRGPSYEQYF. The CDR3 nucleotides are TGTGCCAGCAGAGGCCCCTCCTACGAGCAGTACTTC.

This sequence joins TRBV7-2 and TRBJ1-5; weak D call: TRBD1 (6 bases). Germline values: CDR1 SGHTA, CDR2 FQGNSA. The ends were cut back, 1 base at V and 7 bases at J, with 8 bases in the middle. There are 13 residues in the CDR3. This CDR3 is CASSLEGGQPQHF. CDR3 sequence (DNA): TGTGCCAGCAGCTTAGAAGGGGGGCAGCCCCAGCATTTT.

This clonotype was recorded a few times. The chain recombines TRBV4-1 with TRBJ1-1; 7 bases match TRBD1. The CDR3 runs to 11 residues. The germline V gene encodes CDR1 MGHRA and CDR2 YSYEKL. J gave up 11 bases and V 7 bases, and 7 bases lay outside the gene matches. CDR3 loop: CASTRGRKAFF. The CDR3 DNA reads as TGCGCCAGCACGAGGGGGCGAAAGGCTTTCTTT.

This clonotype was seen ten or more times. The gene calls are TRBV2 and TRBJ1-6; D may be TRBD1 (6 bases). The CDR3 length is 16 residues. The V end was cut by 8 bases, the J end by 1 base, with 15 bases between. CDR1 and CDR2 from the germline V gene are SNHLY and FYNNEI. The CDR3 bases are TGTGCCAGCGCGCCAAGAGGGGGATCCTATAATTCACCCCTCCACTTT. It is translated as CASAPRGGSYNSPLHF.

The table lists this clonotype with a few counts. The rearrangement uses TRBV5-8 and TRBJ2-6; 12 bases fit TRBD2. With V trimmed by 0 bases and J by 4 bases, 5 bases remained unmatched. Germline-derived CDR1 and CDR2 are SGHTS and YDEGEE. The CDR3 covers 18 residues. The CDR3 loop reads CASSLVTSGGSGANVLTF. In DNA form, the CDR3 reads TGTGCCAGCAGCTTGGTGACTAGCGGGGGATCAGGGGCCAACGTCCTGACTTTC.

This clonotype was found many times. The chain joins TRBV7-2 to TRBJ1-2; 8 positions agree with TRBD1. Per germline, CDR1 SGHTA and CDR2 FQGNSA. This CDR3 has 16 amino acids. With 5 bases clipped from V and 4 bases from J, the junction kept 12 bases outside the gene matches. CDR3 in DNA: TGTGCCAGCAGCATGAGCCGGGACAGGCTCAGCTATGGCTACACCTTC. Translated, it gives CASSMSRDRLSYGYTF.

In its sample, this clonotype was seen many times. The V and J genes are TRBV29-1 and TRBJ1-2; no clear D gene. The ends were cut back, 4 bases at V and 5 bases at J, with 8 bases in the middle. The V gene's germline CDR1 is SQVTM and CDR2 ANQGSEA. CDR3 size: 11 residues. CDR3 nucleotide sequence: TGCAGCGTTGCGACGGCATATGGCTACACCTTC. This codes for CSVATAYGYTF.

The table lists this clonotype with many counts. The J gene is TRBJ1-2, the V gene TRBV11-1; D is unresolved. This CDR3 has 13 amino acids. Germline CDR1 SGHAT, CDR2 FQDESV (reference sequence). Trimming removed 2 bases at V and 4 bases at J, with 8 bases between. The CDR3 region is CASSLTVRYGYTF. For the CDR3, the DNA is TGTGCCAGCAGCTTAACGGTTCGCTATGGCTACACCTTC.

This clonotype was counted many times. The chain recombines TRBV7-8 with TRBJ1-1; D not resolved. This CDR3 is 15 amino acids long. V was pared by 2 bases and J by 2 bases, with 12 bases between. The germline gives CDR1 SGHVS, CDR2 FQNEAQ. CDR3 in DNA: TGTGCCAGCAGCTTACAGGTCCGGTTTAACACTGAAGCTTTCTTT. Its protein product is CASSLQVRFNTEAFF.

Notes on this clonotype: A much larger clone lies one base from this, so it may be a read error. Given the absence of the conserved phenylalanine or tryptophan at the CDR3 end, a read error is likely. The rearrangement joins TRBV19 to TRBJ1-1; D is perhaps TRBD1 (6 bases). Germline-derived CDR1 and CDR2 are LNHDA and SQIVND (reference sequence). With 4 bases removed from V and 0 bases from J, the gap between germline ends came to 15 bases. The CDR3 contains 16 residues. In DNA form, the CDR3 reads TGTGCCAGTAGTAGACCAGGGGATGCCATGAACACTGAAGCTTTCTCT. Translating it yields CASSRPGDAMNTEAFS.

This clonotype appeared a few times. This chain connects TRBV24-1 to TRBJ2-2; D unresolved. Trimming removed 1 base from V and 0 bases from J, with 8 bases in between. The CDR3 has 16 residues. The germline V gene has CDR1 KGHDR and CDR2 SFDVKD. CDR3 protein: CATSDLGLANTGELFF. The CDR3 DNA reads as TGTGCCACCAGTGATTTAGGGCTAGCGAACACCGGGGAGCTGTTTTTT.

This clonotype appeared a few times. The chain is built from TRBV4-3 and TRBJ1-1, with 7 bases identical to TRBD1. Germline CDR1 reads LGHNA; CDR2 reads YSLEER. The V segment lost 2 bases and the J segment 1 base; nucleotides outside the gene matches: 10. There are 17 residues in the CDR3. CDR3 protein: CASSQPLSRTGNTEAFF. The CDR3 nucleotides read TGCGCCAGCAGCCAACCCTTGTCCAGGACAGGGAACACTGAAGCTTTCTTT.

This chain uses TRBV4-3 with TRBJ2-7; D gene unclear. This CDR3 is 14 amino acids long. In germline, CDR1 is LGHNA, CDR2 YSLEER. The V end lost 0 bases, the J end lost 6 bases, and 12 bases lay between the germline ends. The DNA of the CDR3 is TGCGCCAGCAGCCAAGAAGAGAACCGAGGCGAGCAGTACTTC. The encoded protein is CASSQEENRGEQYF.

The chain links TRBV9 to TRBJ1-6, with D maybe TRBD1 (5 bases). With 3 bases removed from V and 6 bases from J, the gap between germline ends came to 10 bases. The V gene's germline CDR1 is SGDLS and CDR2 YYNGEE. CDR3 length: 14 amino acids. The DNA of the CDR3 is TGTGCCAGCAGCGGCGGGACGGGTAATTCACCCCTCCACTTT. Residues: CASSGGTGNSPLHF. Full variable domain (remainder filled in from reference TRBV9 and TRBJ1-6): DSGVTQTPKHLITATGQRVTLRCSPRSGDLSVYWYQQSLDQGLQFLIQYYNGEERAKGNILERFSAQQFPDLHSELNLSSLELGDSALYFCASSGGTGNSPLHFGNGTRLTVT.

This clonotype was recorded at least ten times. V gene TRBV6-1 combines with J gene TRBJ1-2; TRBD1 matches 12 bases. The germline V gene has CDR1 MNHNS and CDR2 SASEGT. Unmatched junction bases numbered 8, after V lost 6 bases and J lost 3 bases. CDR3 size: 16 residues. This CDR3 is CASSSGTGGADYGYTF. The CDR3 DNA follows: TGTGCCAGCAGCTCCGGGACAGGGGGCGCAGACTATGGCTACACCTTC.

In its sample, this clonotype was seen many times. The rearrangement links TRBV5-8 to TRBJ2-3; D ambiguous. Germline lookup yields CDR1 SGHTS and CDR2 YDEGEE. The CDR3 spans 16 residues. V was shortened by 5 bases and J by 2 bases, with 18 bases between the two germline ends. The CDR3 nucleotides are TGTGCCAGCAGTCCCTCCCTTTACCCCTCCACAGATACGCAGTATTTT. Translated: CASSPSLYPSTDTQYF.

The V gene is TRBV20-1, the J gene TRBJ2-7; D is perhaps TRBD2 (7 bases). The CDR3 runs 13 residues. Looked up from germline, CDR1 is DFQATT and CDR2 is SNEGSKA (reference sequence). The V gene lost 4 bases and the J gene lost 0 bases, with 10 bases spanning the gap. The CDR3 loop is CSAKGGGSYEQYF. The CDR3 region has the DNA TGCAGTGCTAAGGGGGGGGGCTCCTACGAGCAGTACTTC.

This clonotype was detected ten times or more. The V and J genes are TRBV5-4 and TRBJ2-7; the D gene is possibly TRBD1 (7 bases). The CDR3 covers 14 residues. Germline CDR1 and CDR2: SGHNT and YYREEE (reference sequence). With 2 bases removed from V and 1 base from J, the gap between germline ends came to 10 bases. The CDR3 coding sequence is TGTGCCAGCAGCTTCAGGGGGGCTTCCTACGAGCAGTACTTC. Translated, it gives CASSFRGASYEQYF.

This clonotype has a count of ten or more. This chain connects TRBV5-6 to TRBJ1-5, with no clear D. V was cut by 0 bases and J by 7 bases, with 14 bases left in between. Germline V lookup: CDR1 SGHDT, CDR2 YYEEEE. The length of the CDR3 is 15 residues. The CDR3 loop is CASSLGGHTGQPQHF. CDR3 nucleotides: TGTGCCAGCAGCTTGGGAGGCCACACGGGACAGCCCCAGCATTTT.

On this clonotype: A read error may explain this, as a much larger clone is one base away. The CDR3 DNA sequence: TGTGCCAGCAGCCAAGTCCCGACTAACTATGGCTACGCCTTC. It translates to CASSQVPTNYGYAF. The chain combines TRBV14 with TRBJ1-2; D unresolved. This CDR3 comprises 14 residues. In germline, CDR1 is SGHDN, CDR2 FVKESK.

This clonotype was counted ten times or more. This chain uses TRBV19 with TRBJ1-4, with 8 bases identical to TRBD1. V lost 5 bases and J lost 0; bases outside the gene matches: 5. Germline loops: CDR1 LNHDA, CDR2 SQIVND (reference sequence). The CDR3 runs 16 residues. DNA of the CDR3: TGTGCCAGTAGTCCTGTACAGGGGGCAACTAATGAAAAACTGTTTTTT. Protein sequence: CASSPVQGATNEKLFF.

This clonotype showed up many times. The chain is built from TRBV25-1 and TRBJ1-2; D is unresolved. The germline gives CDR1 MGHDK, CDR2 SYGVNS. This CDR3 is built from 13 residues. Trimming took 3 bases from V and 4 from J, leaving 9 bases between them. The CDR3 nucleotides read TGTGCCAGCAGTGAGGTGGAAACCTATGGCTACACCTTC. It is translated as CASSEVETYGYTF.

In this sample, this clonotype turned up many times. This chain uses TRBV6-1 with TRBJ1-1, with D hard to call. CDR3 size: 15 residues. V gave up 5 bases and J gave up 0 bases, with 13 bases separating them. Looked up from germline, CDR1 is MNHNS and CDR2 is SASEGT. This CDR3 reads CASSYEWAMNTEAFF. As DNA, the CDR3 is TGTGCCAGCAGTTACGAGTGGGCCATGAACACTGAAGCTTTCTTT.

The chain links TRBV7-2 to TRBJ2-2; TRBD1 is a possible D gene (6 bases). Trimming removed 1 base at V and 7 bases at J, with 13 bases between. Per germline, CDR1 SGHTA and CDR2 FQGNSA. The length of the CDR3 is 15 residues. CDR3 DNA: TGTGCCAGCAGCTTAGGAGTGGGGGCGGGCGGGGAGCTGTTTTTT. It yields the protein CASSLGVGAGGELFF.

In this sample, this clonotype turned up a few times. The CDR3 coding sequence is TGTGCCAGTAGTTCGCCCACTCCGTTCGTGGGCGCAACTAATGAAAAACTGTTTTTT. It encodes CASSSPTPFVGATNEKLFF. The chain links TRBV19 to TRBJ1-4, with D unclear. This CDR3 comprises 19 residues. Between the trimmed V and J ends, which lost 5 bases and 0 bases, there was a span of 22 bases. Germline CDR1 LNHDA, CDR2 SQIVND (reference sequence).

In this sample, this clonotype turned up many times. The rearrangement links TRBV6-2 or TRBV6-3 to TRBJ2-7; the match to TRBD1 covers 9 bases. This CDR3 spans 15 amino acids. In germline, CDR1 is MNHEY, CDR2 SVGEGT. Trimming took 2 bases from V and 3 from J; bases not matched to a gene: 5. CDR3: CASSYNRQGGYEQYF. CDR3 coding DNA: TGTGCCAGCAGTTACAACCGACAGGGGGGCTACGAGCAGTACTTC.